The 30 T cell receptor beta chains below were found in one sample sequenced in a study of T cell responses to AZD1222 COVID-19 vaccine. Generated by immunoSEQ multiplex PCR, the TCRdb table keeps only in-frame clones and is missing some. The data contain more than 120,000 clones, about 91% of them singletons. The starting material was peripheral blood, obtained 28 days after the second AZD1222 dose. All receptors come from an adult who received the AZD1222 COVID-19 vaccine.

The sample holds one count of this clone. CDR3 sequence reads: CASSLRPGLAGVPNEQFF. The CDR3 DNA reads TGTGCCAGCAGCTTGCGGCCGGGACTAGCGGGAGTTCCAAATGAGCAGTTCTTC. The chain combines TRBV7-6 with TRBJ2-1; 14 nucleotides align to TRBD2. The CDR3 contains 18 residues. With 3 bases clipped from V and 7 bases from J, the junction kept 11 bases outside the gene matches. Germline V gene data show CDR1 as SGHVS and CDR2 as FNYEAQ. The whole variable domain, filled in from reference TRBV7-6 and TRBJ2-1, reads GAGVSQSPRYKVTKRGQDVALRCDPISGHVSLYWYRQALGQGPEFLTYFNYEAQQDKSGLPNDRFSAERPEGSISTLTIQRTEQRDSAMYRCASSLRPGLAGVPNEQFFGPGTRLTVL.

The chain combines TRBV10-3 with TRBJ2-2; TRBD1 might be the D (6 bases). The CDR3 totals 17 residues. Germline CDR1 and CDR2: ENHRY and SYGVKD. V lost 3 bases, J lost 3 bases, and 17 bases lay in between. This chain's CDR3 is CAISDGNRDFHTGELFF. As DNA, the CDR3 is TGTGCCATCAGTGACGGAAACAGGGATTTTCACACCGGGGAGCTGTTTTTT.

The chain recombines TRBV27 with TRBJ2-1; TRBD2 might be the D (6 bases). In germline, CDR1 is MNHEY, CDR2 SMNVEV (reference sequence). V lost 2 bases, J lost 7 bases, and 15 bases lay in between. The CDR3 has 15 residues. In DNA, the CDR3 is TGTGCCAGCAGTTTAGCGGGACCCTCACGGAATGAGCAGTTCTTC. Its protein is CASSLAGPSRNEQFF.

The chain joins TRBV3-1 (or the pseudogene TRBV3-2) to TRBJ1-2; 9 nucleotides match TRBD1. The V gene's germline CDR1 is LGHDT and CDR2 YNNKEL (reference sequence). Losses at the gene ends were 4 bases for V and 5 bases for J; bases not matched to a gene: 5. This CDR3 is 14 amino acids long. As DNA, the CDR3 is TGTGCCAGCAGCCCCGGGACAGGGCGATATGGCTACACCTTC. This encodes CASSPGTGRYGYTF.

The chain uses TRBV6-5 and TRBJ1-2, with TRBD1 matching 9 bases. There are 14 residues in the CDR3. CDR1 is MNHEY, CDR2 SVGAGI, per germline. The junction had 10 bases not matched to a gene; V was cut back by 6 bases and J by 8 bases. The CDR3 here is CASRLLDRGKGYTF. The CDR3 DNA sequence: TGTGCCAGCAGACTACTAGACAGGGGGAAAGGCTACACCTTC.

The rearrangement joins TRBV4-1 to TRBJ1-1; D ambiguous. V was clipped by 3 bases and J by 1 base, with 9 bases between them. This CDR3 is 14 amino acids long. Germline V gene data show CDR1 as MGHRA and CDR2 as YSYEKL. The CDR3 DNA reads TGCGCCAGCAGCCAGGGTCCTGGGAACACTGAAGCTTTCTTT. Protein sequence: CASSQGPGNTEAFF.

CDR3 coding DNA: TGTGCCAGCAGTCTACAGGGGATTGAAGCTTTCTTT. Residues: CASSLQGIEAFF. The chain couples TRBV2 to TRBJ1-1; 7 bases match TRBD1. Germline lookup yields CDR1 SNHLY and CDR2 FYNNEI. The V and J ends lost 5 bases and 7 bases, in that order; junction bases with no gene match: 4. This CDR3 region has 12 residues.

The chain recombines TRBV30 with TRBJ1-4, with TRBD1 matching over 7 bases. V was clipped by 0 bases and J by 6 bases; unmatched bases: 7. The CDR3 totals 15 residues. Per germline, CDR1 GTSNPN and CDR2 SVGIG (reference sequence). The CDR3 DNA is TGTGCCTGGAGTGTAAAGGGGGCGGACGATGAAAAACTGTTTTTT. Its protein product is CAWSVKGADDEKLFF.

The V and J genes are TRBV7-2 and TRBJ2-7, with D perhaps matching TRBD1 (5 bases). Germline-derived CDR1 and CDR2 are SGHTA and FQGNSA. The CDR3 extends over 12 amino acids. The V and J ends lost 5 bases and 3 bases respectively, with 8 bases between them. DNA of the CDR3: TGTGCCAGCAGCGACAGCTACTACGAGCAGTACTTC. Encoded protein: CASSDSYYEQYF.

V is TRBV4-1 and J is TRBJ1-3, with 7 bases fitting TRBD1. The CDR3 consists of 14 residues. Looked up from germline, CDR1 is MGHRA and CDR2 is YSYEKL. With 8 bases clipped from V and 2 bases from J, the junction kept 6 bases outside the gene matches. The CDR3 region has the DNA TGCGCCAGCGCGGAGGGGGCAGCTGGAAACACCATATATTTT. Translated: CASAEGAAGNTIYF.

The chain links TRBV5-1 to TRBJ1-1; 11 positions agree with TRBD1. The length of the CDR3 is 19 residues. V lost 4 bases to trimming and J lost 1 base; unmatched junction nucleotides: 15. Germline V lookup: CDR1 SGHRS, CDR2 YFSETQ. The CDR3 DNA is TGCGCCAGCAGCGTAGGGGACAGGGGGAAGCTCGGGAGGAACACTGAAGCTTTCTTT. Its protein is CASSVGDRGKLGRNTEAFF. Complete variable domain (other parts from reference TRBV5-1 and TRBJ1-1): KAGVTQTPRYLIKTRGQQVTLSCSPISGHRSVSWYQQTPGQGLQFLFEYFSETQRNKGNFPGRFSGRQFSNSRSEMNVSTLELGDSALYLCASSVGDRGKLGRNTEAFFGQGTRLTVV.

The chain carries TRBV24-1 and TRBJ2-2, with D tentatively TRBD2 (6 bases). Germline V gives CDR1 KGHDR, CDR2 SFDVKD. The V gene lost 3 bases and the J gene lost 4 bases, with 14 bases spanning the gap. CDR3 length: 16 amino acids. CDR3 bases: TGTGCCACCAGTGATACGGGGTCGGAGGGCACCGGGGAGCTGTTTTTT. It codes for CATSDTGSEGTGELFF.

V gene TRBV10-3 combines with J gene TRBJ2-7, with D possibly being TRBD2 (6 bases). The V end lost 3 bases, the J end lost 1 base, and 13 bases lay between the germline ends. This CDR3 contains 15 residues. Germline loops: CDR1 ENHRY, CDR2 SYGVKD. The CDR3 protein is CAISDPGVSSYEQYF. The CDR3 DNA reads as TGTGCCATCAGTGATCCGGGGGTTTCTTCCTACGAGCAGTACTTC.

As for this clone: One junction end disagrees with the germline gene, perhaps due to a read error. The V and J genes are TRBV3-1 (or the pseudogene TRBV3-2) and TRBJ2-1, with 8 bases lining up with TRBD2. The CDR3 contains 13 residues. The germline CDR1 and CDR2 sequences are LGHDT and YNNKEL (reference sequence). The CDR3 sequence: CASTQGGGNEQFF. For the CDR3, the DNA is TGTGCCAGCACCCAAGGCGGGGGGAATGAGCAGTTCTTC.

This chain links TRBV10-3 with TRBJ1-2; no clear D. Trimming took off 2 bases at V and 4 bases at J, with 11 bases between the two ends. CDR1 is ENHRY and CDR2 is SYGVKD in the germline V gene. The CDR3 is 14 residues long. CDR3: CAISEGWDPYGYTF. The CDR3 DNA sequence: TGTGCCATCAGTGAGGGTTGGGATCCCTATGGCTACACCTTC.

Remarks on this clone: This CDR3 is also generated by other DNA sequences in the sample. V gene TRBV9 combines with J gene TRBJ1-1; D is uncertain. The V end was cut by 0 bases, the J end by 0 bases, with 3 bases between. Germline CDR1 and CDR2: SGDLS and YYNGEE. The length of the CDR3 is 13 residues. The CDR3 DNA is TGTGCCAGCAGCGTAGAGGTGAACACTGAAGCTTTCTTT. It encodes CASSVEVNTEAFF.

Comment on this clone: The sample has other DNA sequences that encode this CDR3 too. The chain recombines TRBV5-1 with TRBJ2-3; D might be TRBD1 or TRBD2, each matching 5 bases. This CDR3 has 14 residues. Looked up from germline, CDR1 is SGHRS and CDR2 is YFSETQ. V gave up 0 bases and J gave up 3 bases, with 8 bases separating them. DNA of the CDR3: TGCGCCAGCAGCTTGGGGGACGGGACAGATACGCAGTATTTT. As protein: CASSLGDGTDTQYF.

This clone has only one observation. The chain links TRBV14 to TRBJ1-2; D is perhaps TRBD1 (6 bases). Trimming shortened V by 1 base and J by 8 bases, and 17 bases separated the two germline ends. CDR3 size: 15 residues. Germline V lookup: CDR1 SGHDN, CDR2 FVKESK. The CDR3 loop reads CASSQAFTGFGGYTF. The CDR3 bases are TGTGCCAGCAGCCAAGCATTCACAGGGTTTGGGGGCTACACCTTC.

The chain combines TRBV12-3 or TRBV12-4 with TRBJ2-2; D not certain. V lost 5 bases and J lost 3, with 7 bases in between. The CDR3 is 13 residues long. The CDR3: CASSRDYTGELFF. CDR3 in DNA: TGTGCCAGCAGTAGAGATTACACCGGGGAGCTGTTTTTT.

The V gene is TRBV4-3, the J gene TRBJ1-5; D is uncertain. Trimming removed 0 bases from V and 3 bases from J, with 9 bases in between. The CDR3 totals 15 residues. Germline values: CDR1 LGHNA, CDR2 YSLEER. CDR3 protein: CASSQDVGLNQPQHF. The CDR3 coding sequence is TGCGCCAGCAGCCAAGATGTCGGGCTCAATCAGCCCCAGCATTTT.

The J gene is TRBJ1-1, the V gene TRBV7-2; D not resolved. The germline V and J ends were trimmed by 4 bases and 0 bases, with 6 bases remaining between them. This CDR3 comprises 13 residues. Germline V gives CDR1 SGHTA, CDR2 FQGNSA. For the CDR3, the DNA is TGTGCCAGCAGCTCTCCCCTGAACACTGAAGCTTTCTTT. Its translation is CASSSPLNTEAFF.

This clone was counted once. This chain uses TRBV5-1 with TRBJ1-1; D is ambiguous. The V end was cut by 4 bases, the J end by 0 bases, with 10 bases between. CDR3 length: 14 residues. CDR1 and CDR2 from the germline V gene are SGHRS and YFSETQ. The CDR3 bases are TGCGCCAGCAGCGACCCGTTTATGAACACTGAAGCTTTCTTT. Translation: CASSDPFMNTEAFF.

This chain links TRBV5-1 with TRBJ1-3; D perhaps matches TRBD1 (5 bases). V lost 1 base and J lost 0, with 8 bases in between. CDR1 and CDR2 from the germline V gene are SGHRS and YFSETQ. CDR3 length: 15 residues. The CDR3 here is CASSLTGGSGNTIYF. CDR3 DNA sequence: TGCGCCAGCAGCTTGACGGGGGGCTCTGGAAACACCATATATTTT.

This chain joins TRBV7-2 and TRBJ2-3; TRBD2 matches 11 bases. CDR3 length: 15 residues. The V and J ends lost 6 bases and 5 bases, in that order; junction bases with no gene match: 7. Per the germline V gene, CDR1 is SGHTA and CDR2 is FQGNSA. As DNA, the CDR3 is TGTGCCAGCAGGAATAGCGGGGGGGCTGGAGATACGCAGTATTTT. This translates into CASRNSGGAGDTQYF.

The rearrangement links TRBV5-1 to TRBJ2-1, with TRBD2 matching 9 bases. The CDR3 loop spans 16 amino acids. Germline trimming cut 1 base from V and 5 bases from J; bases unmatched to any gene: 7. Germline V gives CDR1 SGHRS, CDR2 YFSETQ. CDR3 sequence reads: CASSLYAGGPDNEQFF. DNA for the CDR3: TGCGCCAGCAGCTTGTACGCGGGAGGGCCGGACAATGAGCAGTTCTTC.

J is TRBJ1-1 and V is TRBV28; tentatively, D is TRBD1 (6 bases). V lost 3 bases and J lost 4, with 9 bases in between. The CDR3 loop spans 13 amino acids. Germline V lookup: CDR1 MDHEN, CDR2 SYDVKM. The DNA for the CDR3 is TGTGCCAGCAGTTTGGACAGACGCACTGAAGCTTTCTTT. Translated: CASSLDRRTEAFF. The whole variable domain, remainder taken from reference TRBV28 and TRBJ1-1, is DVKVTQSSRYLVKRTGEKVFLECVQDMDHENMFWYRQDPGLGLRLIYFSYDVKMKEKGDIPEGYSVSREKKERFSLILESASTNQTSMYLCASSLDRRTEAFFGQGTRLTVV.

J is TRBJ2-5 and V is TRBV5-1; 8 positions agree with TRBD1. Germline trimming cut 2 bases from V and 3 bases from J; bases unmatched to any gene: 9. The germline V gene has CDR1 SGHRS and CDR2 YFSETQ. The CDR3 is 16 residues long. The CDR3 protein is CASSLAGGPIKETQYF. CDR3 DNA sequence: TGCGCCAGCAGCTTAGCAGGGGGCCCTATAAAAGAGACCCAGTACTTC. The full variable domain, in which reference TRBV5-1 and TRBJ2-5 provide the parts outside the CDR3, is KAGVTQTPRYLIKTRGQQVTLSCSPISGHRSVSWYQQTPGQGLQFLFEYFSETQRNKGNFPGRFSGRQFSNSRSEMNVSTLELGDSALYLCASSLAGGPIKETQYFGPGTRLLVL.

The CDR3 bases are TGTGCCAGCAGTTCCCCGGGATGGAAAGGGATCTCTGAAGCTTTCTTT. Translating it yields CASSSPGWKGISEAFF. J is TRBJ1-1 and V is TRBV6-5; D unclear. Trimming pared 4 bases from V and 6 bases from J, leaving 21 bases between. Germline V lookup: CDR1 MNHEY, CDR2 SVGAGI. The CDR3 runs to 16 residues.

Within the sample, this clone is medium-sized (0.01 to 0.1%). This specimen includes other DNA sequences encoding the same CDR3. The J gene is TRBJ2-2, the V gene TRBV7-9; D remains unclear. Germline values: CDR1 SEHNR, CDR2 FQNEAQ (reference sequence). There are 14 residues in the CDR3. V lost 5 bases and J 0 bases, leaving 7 bases between the germline ends. The CDR3 reads CASSLNPNTGELFF. Written as DNA, the CDR3 is TGTGCCAGCAGCCTGAACCCGAACACCGGGGAGCTGTTTTTT. Filled out from reference TRBV7-9 and TRBJ2-2, the complete variable domain reads DTGVSQNPRHKITKRGQNVTFRCDPISEHNRLYWYRQTLGQGPEFLTYFQNEAQLEKSRLLSDRFSAERPKGSFSTLEIQRTEQGDSAMYLCASSLNPNTGELFFGEGSRLTVL.

This chain uses TRBV10-3 with TRBJ1-1, with TRBD1 matching over 9 bases. The CDR3 spans 17 residues. The germline gives CDR1 ENHRY, CDR2 SYGVKD. The ends lost 4 bases at V and 0 bases at J; junction bases unmatched: 9. CDR3 sequence reads: CAISGVPGQGLNTEAFF. CDR3 nucleotide sequence: TGTGCCATCAGTGGGGTCCCGGGACAGGGATTGAACACTGAAGCTTTCTTT.